This entry concerns a single T cell receptor (beta chain). Its cognate antigen has yet to be identified. The sample holds no much larger clone one base away, and base qualities are not on file. A distance of 7 bases separates the germline ends of V and J, which lose 8 bases and 2 bases respectively. The CDR3 has 13 amino acids, counting the end cysteine and phenylalanine. Kept here is only the CDR3 DNA, which spans 39 bases and is read in frame from base 1. This record comes from a study of T-cell reconstitution after alpha-beta-depleted transplantation in children (dated by TCRdb to about 2016). Context from the whole study: The study quantitatively tracked T-cell immune reconstitution after TCRalphabeta/CD19-depleted allogeneic hematopoietic cell transplantation in children using TCR repertoire profiling.

Libraries came from PCR. The sample was run on an Illumina HiSeq 2500. TCR libraries were prepared with molecular barcoding, using unique molecular identifiers to normalize TCRbeta repertoire quantification. TCRdb's own reprocessing of the public reads used fastp at Q25 and MiXCR and kept productive beta chains. Every CDR3 protein is listed once, alongside the most common genes and DNA of its rows. The table for this sample lists more than 550,000 distinct CDR3 sequences; about 11% of them were counted only once. 3.5% to 5% of the sample is held by the ten biggest clonotypes. The clonotype was recovered from a human donor who donated a stem cell graft to a child with acute myeloid leukemia. This sequence uses TRBV12-3 or TRBV12-4 and TRBJ2-6; TRBD1 is perhaps the D gene, given 5 matching bases. The sample was PBMCs from the stem cell graft donor, taken from the stem cell graft. The bases read TGTGCCAGCTTCAGGGCTGGGGCCAACGTCCTGACTTTC. Translation gives CASFRAGANVLTF.